This TCR beta chain was retrieved from a study of regulatory T cells in long-lasting Graves disease. Findings and caveats of the study: Persistent disease samples used TRBV28, TRBJ1-2 and TRBJ2-5 preferentially. A greater number of public clonotypes (fewer than 3,000) was shared by persistent patients than by new patients (about 960).

Relying on iRepertoire HTBI primers and Arm-PCR of CDR3 regions, the team built TCR beta libraries. TCRdb analysed the multiplex PCR reads with MiXCR anew, one entry per CDR3 protein. The sample lists approximately 300,000 distinct CDR3 sequences, 18% occurring once. This clonotype has a count of ten or more. The target antigen is unknown. V was clipped by 7 bases and J by 0 bases, with 15 bases between them. This CDR3 has 15 residues. CDR1 and CDR2 from the germline V gene are LGHDT and YNNKEL (reference sequence). Sample time point: newly diagnosed GD, antithyroid drugs for less than 3 months. The TCR library was made from RNA extracted from PBMCs. The authors drew 8.5 to 9 milliliters of peripheral blood into EDTA tubes.

V and J are TRBV3-1 and TRBJ1-2, with a weak D call TRBD1 (5 bases). This sequence was found in a female donor with Graves disease. The sequencing here drew on peripheral blood mononuclear cells (PBMCs), taken at new diagnosis, from a patient treated with antithyroid drugs. In DNA, the CDR3 is TGTGCCAGCACCCTCAGGGCGGGAGCTAACTATGGCTACACCTTC. Translated, it gives CASTLRAGANYGYTF.